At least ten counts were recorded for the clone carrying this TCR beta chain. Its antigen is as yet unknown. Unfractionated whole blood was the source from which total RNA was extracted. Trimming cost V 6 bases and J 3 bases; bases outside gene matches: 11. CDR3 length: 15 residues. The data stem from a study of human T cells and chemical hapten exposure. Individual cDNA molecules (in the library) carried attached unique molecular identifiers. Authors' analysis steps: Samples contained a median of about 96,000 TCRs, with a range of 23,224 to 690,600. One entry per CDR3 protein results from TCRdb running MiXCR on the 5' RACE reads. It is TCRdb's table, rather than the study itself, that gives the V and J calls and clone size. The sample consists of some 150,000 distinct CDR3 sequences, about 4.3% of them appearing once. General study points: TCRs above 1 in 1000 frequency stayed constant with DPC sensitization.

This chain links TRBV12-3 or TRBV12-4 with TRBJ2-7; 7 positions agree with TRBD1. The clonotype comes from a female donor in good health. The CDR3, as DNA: TGTGCCAGCAGCCTTGACAGGGAACTCATCTACGAGCAGTACTTC. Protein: CASSLDRELIYEQYF.